The 10 T cell receptor beta chains below all came from one sample that was sequenced in a study of cytomegalovirus exposure and HLA in healthy donors. In the PCR, 60 Vbeta and 13 Jbeta primers were used. TCRdb keeps only in-frame clones here, not all; method: immunoSEQ multiplex PCR. Of more than 100,000 clones in the sample, roughly 78% are singletons; the top ten hold 1%. The specimen sequenced was PBMCs. Every receptor here comes from a man aged 35-49 years in good health and CMV-seronegative.

The chain recombines TRBV5-1 with TRBJ2-3; a weak D match, TRBD2 (6 bases). CDR3 size: 15 residues. With 5 bases removed from V and 5 bases from J, the gap between germline ends came to 18 bases. The germline CDR1 and CDR2 sequences are SGHRS and YFSETQ. The CDR3 reads CASRRDLRGIDTQYF. Written as DNA, the CDR3 is TGCGCCAGCAGGAGGGACCTCCGGGGGATAGATACGCAGTATTTT.

Only a few counts were recorded for this clone. This chain connects TRBV7-2 to TRBJ1-2, with 8 bases matching TRBD1. Germline V lookup: CDR1 SGHTA, CDR2 FQGNSA. Unmatched junction bases numbered 3, after V lost 5 bases and J lost 4 bases. The CDR3 spans 13 residues. CDR3 in amino acids: CASSPDRVYGYTF. The CDR3 bases are TGTGCCAGCAGCCCGGACAGGGTCTATGGCTACACCTTC.

This sequence joins TRBV11-1 and TRBJ1-2, with a tentative D call TRBD1 (5 bases). The CDR3 totals 14 residues. The V end lost 2 bases, the J end lost 6 bases, and 13 bases lay between the germline ends. In germline, CDR1 is SGHAT, CDR2 FQDESV (reference sequence). The CDR3: CASSLFRASDGYTF. The CDR3, as DNA: TGTGCCAGCAGCTTATTCAGGGCATCGGATGGCTACACCTTC. Full variable domain (missing parts from reference TRBV11-1 and TRBJ1-2): EAEVAQSPRYKITEKSQAVAFWCDPISGHATLYWYRQILGQGPELLVQFQDESVVDDSQLPKDRFSAERLKGVDSTLKIQPAELGDSAMYLCASSLFRASDGYTFGSGTRLTVV.

The CDR3 nucleotides are TGTGCCAGTAGTCTCCAGGACAGGGGAGGGAATCAGCCCCAGCATTTT. Translation: CASSLQDRGGNQPQHF. The chain carries TRBV19 and TRBJ1-5; TRBD1 agrees at 9 bases. This CDR3 contains 16 residues. V shed 5 bases and J 4 bases; nucleotides not matched to a gene: 9. Germline CDR1 reads LNHDA; CDR2 reads SQIVND (reference sequence).

This clone was counted a few times. The V and J genes are TRBV6-6 and TRBJ2-6, with D perhaps matching TRBD2 (5 bases). The CDR3 covers 15 residues. The V gene lost 8 bases and the J gene lost 2 bases, with 13 bases spanning the gap. Looked up from germline, CDR1 is MNHNY and CDR2 is SVGAGI (reference sequence). The CDR3 DNA follows: TGTGCCAGCGATGTAGGGAGACCTGGGGCCAACGTCCTGACTTTC. Translation gives CASDVGRPGANVLTF.

The chain recombines TRBV11-3 with TRBJ2-7; perhaps TRBD2 as D (6 bases). This CDR3 is built from 13 residues. The ends were cut back, 8 bases at V and 3 bases at J, with 14 bases in the middle. CDR1 and CDR2 (germline): SGHNT, YENEEA. This chain's CDR3 is CASARGGDYEQYF. The CDR3, as DNA: TGTGCCAGCGCGCGGGGCGGGGACTACGAGCAGTACTTC.

This clone turned up a few times. This chain joins TRBV10-3 and TRBJ2-1; 8 positions agree with TRBD2. The junction had 5 bases not matched to a gene; V was cut back by 5 bases and J by 5 bases. The length of the CDR3 is 14 residues. Germline CDR1 and CDR2: ENHRY and SYGVKD. The CDR3 coding sequence is TGTGCCATCAGTAGTACTAGCGGCGACAATGAGCAGTTCTTC. It translates to CAISSTSGDNEQFF.

The chain carries TRBV19 and TRBJ2-3; D is perhaps TRBD1 (6 bases). Germline V CDR1 and CDR2: LNHDA, SQIVND (reference sequence). There are 15 residues in the CDR3. The V end was cut by 5 bases, the J end by 1 base, with 13 bases between. CDR3: CASSPLQGGTDTQYF. The CDR3 region has the DNA TGTGCCAGTAGTCCCCTACAGGGCGGCACAGATACGCAGTATTTT.

V gene TRBV29-1 combines with J gene TRBJ2-2; D is perhaps TRBD1 (8 bases). Germline CDR1 and CDR2: SQVTM and ANQGSEA. The CDR3 totals 14 residues. V shed 8 bases and J shed 4 bases, with 17 bases lying between them. CDR3 coding DNA: TGCAGCATTACGGACAGGGAGGGCACCGGGGAGCTGTTTTTT. Its translation is CSITDREGTGELFF.

A few counts support this clone. The chain combines TRBV6-1 with TRBJ2-6, with D tentatively TRBD1 (6 bases). CDR1 and CDR2 from the germline V gene are MNHNS and SASEGT. The V and J ends lost 3 bases and 3 bases respectively, with 12 bases between them. This CDR3 region has 16 residues. CDR3 coding DNA: TGTGCCAGCAGTGATACCAGGGGTGGTGGGGCCAACGTCCTGACTTTC. This codes for CASSDTRGGGANVLTF.